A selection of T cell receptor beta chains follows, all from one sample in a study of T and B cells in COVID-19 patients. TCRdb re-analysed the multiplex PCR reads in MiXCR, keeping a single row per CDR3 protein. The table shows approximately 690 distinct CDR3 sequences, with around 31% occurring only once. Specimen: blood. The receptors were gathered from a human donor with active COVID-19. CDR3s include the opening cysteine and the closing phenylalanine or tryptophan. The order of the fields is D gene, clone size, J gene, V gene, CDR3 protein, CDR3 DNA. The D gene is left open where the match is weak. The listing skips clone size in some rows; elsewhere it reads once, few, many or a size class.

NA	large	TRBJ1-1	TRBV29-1	CSVRGMNTEAFF	TGCAGCGTCCGGGGCATGAACACTGAAGCTTTCTTT
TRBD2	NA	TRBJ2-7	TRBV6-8	CASGEGLAGGPGEQYF	TGTGCCAGCGGGGAGGGGCTAGCGGGAGGGCCGGGCGAGCAGTACTTC
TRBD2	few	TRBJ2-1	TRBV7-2	CASSLASSGSSYNEQFF	TGTGCCAGCAGCTTAGCCTCTAGCGGAAGCTCCTACAATGAGCAGTTCTTC
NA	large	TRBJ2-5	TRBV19	CASSTGTGTQYF	TGTGCCAGTAGTACCGGGACCGGGACCCAGTACTTC
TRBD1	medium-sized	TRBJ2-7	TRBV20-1	CSATSDRALSSYEQYF	TGCAGTGCTACATCGGACAGGGCGCTGAGCTCCTACGAGCAGTACTTC
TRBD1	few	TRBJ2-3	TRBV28	CASSFQDRDTDTQYF	TGTGCCAGCAGTTTCCAGGACAGGGACACAGATACGCAGTATTTT
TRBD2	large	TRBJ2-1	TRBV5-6	CASSPGLAGGYEQFF	TGTGCCAGCAGCCCGGGACTAGCGGGAGGCTATGAGCAGTTCTTC
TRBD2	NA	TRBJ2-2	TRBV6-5	CASSYSASGGGTGELFF	TGTGCCAGCAGTTACTCGGCTAGCGGGGGGGGCACCGGGGAGCTGTTTTTT
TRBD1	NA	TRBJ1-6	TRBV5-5	CASSLVLAGAGGIYSPLHF	TGTGCCAGCAGCTTGGTGCTAGCGGGGGCAGGGGGCATATATTCACCCCTCCACTTT
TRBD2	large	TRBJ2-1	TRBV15	CATSRDSGRAHEQFF	TGTGCCACCAGCAGAGACAGCGGGAGGGCACATGAGCAGTTCTTC
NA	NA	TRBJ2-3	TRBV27	CASSLWGADRSTDTQYF	TGTGCCAGCAGTTTATGGGGGGCGGACAGAAGCACAGATACGCAGTATTTT
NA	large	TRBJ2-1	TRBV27	CASSFSVSSYNEQFF	TGTGCCAGCAGTTTTAGCGTCAGCTCCTACAATGAGCAGTTCTTC
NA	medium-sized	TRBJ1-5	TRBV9	CASSPGFNQPQHF	TGTGCCAGCAGCCCAGGTTTTAATCAGCCCCAGCATTTT
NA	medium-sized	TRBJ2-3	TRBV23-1	CASSHRTIGRDTQYF	TGCGCCAGCAGTCATAGGACTATCGGGAGAGATACGCAGTATTTT
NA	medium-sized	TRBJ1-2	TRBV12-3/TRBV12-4	CASSLDRVKGYTF	TGTGCCAGCAGTTTAGACAGGGTAAAGGGCTACACCTTC
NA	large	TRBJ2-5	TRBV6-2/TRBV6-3	CASSTPATRETQYF	TGTGCCAGCAGCACACCGGCCACCCGAGAGACCCAGTACTTC
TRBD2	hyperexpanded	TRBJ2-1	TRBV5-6	CASRLGLAGGNEQFF	TGTGCCAGCAGGCTGGGACTAGCGGGGGGAAATGAGCAGTTCTTC
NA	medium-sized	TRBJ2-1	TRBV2	CASSDGGRSYNEQFF	TGTGCCAGCAGTGATGGGGGCCGCTCCTACAATGAGCAGTTCTTC
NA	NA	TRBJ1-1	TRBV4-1	CASSQDRYASAFF	TGCGCCAGCAGCCAAGATCGGTACGCGTCGGCTTTCTTT
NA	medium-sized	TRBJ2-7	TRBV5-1	CASSSTLGGASSYEQYF	TGCGCCAGCAGCTCCACCTTGGGGGGGGCTTCTTCCTACGAGCAGTACTTC
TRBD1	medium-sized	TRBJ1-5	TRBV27	CASRKEGQNQPQHF	TGTGCCAGCAGAAAAGAGGGACAGAATCAGCCCCAGCATTTT
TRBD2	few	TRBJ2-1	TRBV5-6	CASSSGLAGGYEQFF	TGTGCCAGCAGCTCGGGACTAGCGGGCGGCTATGAGCAGTTCTTC
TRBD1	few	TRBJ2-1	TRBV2	CASRGQATYNEQFF	TGTGCCAGCAGGGGACAGGCGACCTACAATGAGCAGTTCTTC
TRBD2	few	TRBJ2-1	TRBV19	CASSLMTPGLAGGNEQFF	TGTGCCAGTAGCCTGATGACCCCGGGACTAGCGGGGGGAAATGAGCAGTTCTTC
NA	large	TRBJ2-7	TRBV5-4	CASSALAEEQYF	TGTGCCAGCAGCGCACTCGCTGAAGAGCAGTACTTC
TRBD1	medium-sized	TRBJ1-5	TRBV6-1	CASSDRDRVTYSNQPQHF	TGTGCCAGCAGTGATAGGGACAGGGTTACTTATAGCAATCAGCCCCAGCATTTT
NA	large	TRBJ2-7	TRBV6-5	CASSRSQASYEQYF	TGTGCCAGCAGCCGTTCCCAAGCCTCCTACGAGCAGTACTTC
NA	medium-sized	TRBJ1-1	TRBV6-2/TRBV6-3	CASSYEPSIRTEAFF	TGTGCCAGCAGTTACGAGCCTTCTATACGAACTGAAGCTTTCTTT
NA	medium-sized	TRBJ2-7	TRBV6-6	CASSWGTLGEQYF	TGTGCCAGCAGTTGGGGCACCTTGGGGGAGCAGTACTTC
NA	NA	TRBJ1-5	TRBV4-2	CASSQVNELHNQPQHF	TGTGCCAGCAGCCAAGTCAATGAACTACACAATCAGCCCCAGCATTTT
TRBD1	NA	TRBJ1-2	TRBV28	CASSFLPTGAGYGYTF	TGTGCCAGCAGTTTTCTACCCACAGGGGCTGGGTATGGCTACACCTTC
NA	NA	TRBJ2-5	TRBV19	CASSMGSGTGTQYF	TGTGCCAGTAGTATGGGTTCCGGGACCGGGACCCAGTACTTC
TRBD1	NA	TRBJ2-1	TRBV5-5	CVSSLGTGGHTSYNEQFF	TGTGTTAGCAGCTTGGGTACAGGGGGGCACACATCCTACAATGAGCAGTTCTTC
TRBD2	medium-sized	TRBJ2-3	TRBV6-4	CASSDIRLAGADTQYF	TGTGCCAGCAGTGATATAAGGCTAGCGGGAGCAGATACGCAGTATTTT
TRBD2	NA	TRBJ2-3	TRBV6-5	CASSYSPSGEAPDTQYF	TGTGCCAGCAGTTATTCCCCTAGCGGGGAGGCTCCAGATACGCAGTATTTT
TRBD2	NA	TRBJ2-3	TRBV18	CASSPISIRTGGWSDTQYF	TGTGCCAGCTCACCAATTTCGATTCGGACGGGGGGTTGGTCAGATACGCAGTATTTT
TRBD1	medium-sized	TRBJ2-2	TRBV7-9	CASSFADRAGELFF	TGTGCCAGCAGCTTCGCGGACAGGGCCGGGGAGCTGTTTTTT
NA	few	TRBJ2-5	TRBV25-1	CASSGPGEGGKIQETQYF	TGTGCCAGCAGTGGTCCGGGGGAGGGGGGAAAAATCCAAGAGACCCAGTACTTC
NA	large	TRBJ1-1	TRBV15	CATSRGRVAVTEAFF	TGTGCCACCAGCAGAGGCAGGGTAGCGGTTACTGAAGCTTTCTTT
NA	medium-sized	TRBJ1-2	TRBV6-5	CASSYLGGSRGYTF	TGTGCCAGCAGTTACTTGGGGGGGTCGCGAGGCTACACCTTC
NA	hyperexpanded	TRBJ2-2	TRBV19	CASVDLNTGELFF	TGTGCCAGCGTAGACTTGAACACCGGGGAGCTGTTTTTT
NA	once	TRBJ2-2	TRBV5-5	CASSFGVGGELFF	TGTGCCAGCAGCTTCGGGGTGGGCGGGGAGCTGTTTTTT
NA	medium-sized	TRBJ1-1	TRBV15	CATSRARDTEAFF	TGTGCCACGTCACGGGCGAGGGACACTGAAGCTTTCTTT
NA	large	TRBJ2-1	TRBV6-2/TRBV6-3	CASSYGAGTINEQFF	TGTGCCAGCAGTTATGGGGCAGGGACAATCAATGAGCAGTTCTTC
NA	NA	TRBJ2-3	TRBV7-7	CASSVGGTDTQYF	TGTGCCAGCAGCGTCGGGGGCACAGATACGCAGTATTTT
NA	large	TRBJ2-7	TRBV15	CATSRGPSSEQYF	TGTGCCACCAGCAGAGGCCCCAGTAGCGAGCAGTACTTC
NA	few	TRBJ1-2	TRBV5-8	CASSLGGDTYGYTF	TGTGCCAGCAGCTTGGGCGGGGATACCTATGGCTACACCTTC
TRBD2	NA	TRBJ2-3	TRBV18	CASWPGLARSTDTQYF	TGTGCCAGCTGGCCGGGACTAGCGCGTAGCACAGATACGCAGTATTTT
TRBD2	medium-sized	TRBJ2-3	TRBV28	CASSRGSPGLAGGDTQYF	TGTGCCAGCAGTCGGGGGTCGCCGGGACTAGCGGGAGGAGATACGCAGTATTTT
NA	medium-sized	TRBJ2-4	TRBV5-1	CASSSSGVMAKNIQYF	TGCGCCAGCAGCTCCTCAGGGGTTATGGCCAAAAACATTCAGTACTTC
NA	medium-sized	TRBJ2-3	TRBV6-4	CASSDRVTDTQYF	TGTGCCAGCAGTGACCGAGTCACAGATACGCAGTATTTT